One and the same sample provided the 31 T cell receptor beta chains below, sequenced in a study of siplizumab effects on memory and regulatory T cells. Sequencing used immunoSEQ multiplex PCR; TCRdb keeps in-frame clones, though not all of them. In the table there are around 26,000 clones, 84% of which are singletons. Input material: memory CD4+ T cells sorted from blood. The origin of the receptors is a human donor in good health.

This clone was seen only once. The gene calls are TRBV28 and TRBJ1-3; D remains unclear. Trimming shortened V by 3 bases and J by 0 bases, and 6 bases separated the two germline ends. The CDR3 loop spans 14 amino acids. CDR1 is MDHEN, CDR2 SYDVKM, per germline. The CDR3 protein is CASSLTGSGNTIYF. The DNA of the CDR3 is TGTGCCAGCAGTTTGACGGGCTCTGGAAACACCATATATTTT.

This chain uses TRBV5-1 with TRBJ2-2; 8 bases align to TRBD2. This CDR3 contains 16 residues. After removal of 2 bases from V and 0 bases from J, the junction contained 3 bases not matched to a gene. The germline V gene encodes CDR1 SGHRS and CDR2 YFSETQ. This CDR3 reads CASSFREGANTGELFF. The CDR3 DNA reads as TGCGCCAGCAGCTTCCGGGAGGGCGCGAACACCGGGGAGCTGTTTTTT.

This clone was seen once. The V and J genes are TRBV5-4 and TRBJ2-2; TRBD1 agrees at 8 bases. Per germline, CDR1 SGHNT and CDR2 YYREEE (reference sequence). The CDR3 spans 16 residues. The trim removed 2 bases at V and 1 base at J, leaving 4 bases unmatched. CDR3 in amino acids: CASSFYRGENTGELFF. The CDR3 nucleotides are TGTGCCAGCAGCTTTTACAGGGGGGAGAACACCGGGGAGCTGTTTTTT.

The count of this clone is one. The chain couples TRBV4-2 to TRBJ2-3; 9 nucleotides match TRBD1. J gave up 3 bases and V 0 bases, and 13 bases lay outside the gene matches. The germline gives CDR1 LGHNA, CDR2 YNFKEQ. This CDR3 contains 19 residues. The CDR3 region has the DNA TGTGCCAGCAGCCAAGATCTTGGCACCGGGACAGGGAGAACAGATACGCAGTATTTT. Translation gives CASSQDLGTGTGRTDTQYF.

DNA of the CDR3: TGTGCCAGCAGCCCCGCGTATGGGAGGGGCACTGAAGCTTTCTTT. This sequence encodes CASSPAYGRGTEAFF. The chain combines TRBV14 with TRBJ1-1, with TRBD1 as a possible D gene (5 bases). Trimming took 4 bases from V and 4 from J, leaving 16 bases between them. The CDR3 spans 15 residues. Germline assignment: CDR1 SGHDN and CDR2 FVKESK. The whole variable domain, filled in from reference TRBV14 and TRBJ1-1, reads EAGVTQFPSHSVIEKGQTVTLRCDPISGHDNLYWYRRVMGKEIKFLLHFVKESKQDESGMPNNRFLAERTGGTYSTLKVQPAELEDSGVYFCASSPAYGRGTEAFFGQGTRLTVV.

The V and J genes are TRBV7-3 and TRBJ2-7, with D perhaps matching TRBD1 (6 bases). V lost 1 base, J lost 0 bases, and 7 bases lay in between. The CDR3 is made up of 14 amino acids. The germline V gene encodes CDR1 SGHTA and CDR2 FQGTGA. CDR3 in amino acids: CASSLRQDSYEQYF. The CDR3 nucleotides read TGTGCCAGCAGCTTAAGACAGGACTCCTACGAGCAGTACTTC.

This chain joins TRBV4-2 and TRBJ1-1; possible D gene TRBD1, 6 bases. Trimming cost V 6 bases and J 5 bases, with 19 bases left between them. Germline V CDR1 and CDR2: LGHNA, YNFKEQ. The CDR3 consists of 15 residues. The CDR3 region is CASRLNRETNTEAFF. The CDR3 nucleotides are TGTGCCAGCAGGCTTAACAGGGAAACAAATACTGAAGCTTTCTTT.

The rearrangement joins TRBV9 to TRBJ2-2, with D hard to call. Trimming took 3 bases from V and 4 from J, leaving 7 bases between them. The germline V gene has CDR1 SGDLS and CDR2 YYNGEE. The CDR3 runs to 13 residues. The CDR3 sequence is CASSAQTTGELFF. The CDR3, as DNA: TGTGCCAGCAGCGCACAGACCACCGGGGAGCTGTTTTTT.

CDR3 bases: TGTGCCAGCACCTCTACCTGGACAGGAGATACCTACGAGCAGTACTTC. Translating gives CASTSTWTGDTYEQYF. This chain connects TRBV2 to TRBJ2-7; TRBD1 matches 7 bases. Germline V gene lookup returns CDR1 SNHLY and CDR2 FYNNEI. There are 16 residues in the CDR3. With V trimmed by 7 bases and J by 2 bases, 14 bases remained unmatched.

This chain joins TRBV10-3 and TRBJ2-1; tentatively, D is TRBD2 (7 bases). Germline V lookup: CDR1 ENHRY, CDR2 SYGVKD. Trimming pared 8 bases from V and 8 bases from J, leaving 13 bases between. The CDR3 is 12 amino acids. CDR3 bases: TGTGCCATCCGGGGGGCCGGCGATGAGCAGTTCTTC. Protein product: CAIRGAGDEQFF.

This clone was seen only once. The gene calls are TRBV12-5 and TRBJ2-1; D is uncertain. Deletions cut 1 base from V and 0 bases from J, with 4 bases between. CDR1 and CDR2 (germline): LGHNT, FRNRAP. The CDR3 consists of 14 residues. The CDR3 coding sequence is TGTGCTAGTGGTTTGGGAGTCTCCTACAATGAGCAGTTCTTC. Translated, it gives CASGLGVSYNEQFF.

J is TRBJ2-3 and V is TRBV14; a weak D match, TRBD1 (5 bases). V was trimmed by 4 bases and J by 0 bases, leaving 11 bases between them. CDR3 size: 15 residues. CDR1 is SGHDN and CDR2 is FVKESK in the germline V gene. As DNA, the CDR3 is TGTGCCAGCAGCCCTCAGGGTACTAGCACAGATACGCAGTATTTT. Translating gives CASSPQGTSTDTQYF.

This clone was counted a few times. The chain couples TRBV10-2 to TRBJ2-7; no firm D call. The V end was cut by 10 bases, the J end by 3 bases, with 13 bases between. Germline V CDR1 and CDR2: WSHSY, SAAADI. This CDR3 region has 12 residues. The CDR3 sequence: CATKHSNYEQYF. In DNA form, the CDR3 reads TGCGCCACCAAACACAGTAACTACGAGCAGTACTTC.

CDR3 amino acids: CASSLSGNTIYF. The CDR3 DNA follows: TGTGCCAGCAGTTTGAGTGGAAACACCATATATTTT. The rearrangement uses TRBV7-9 and TRBJ1-3; D gene uncertain. This CDR3 contains 12 residues. Trimming cost V 6 bases and J 3 bases, with 6 bases left between them. From germline, CDR1 is SEHNR and CDR2 FQNEAQ (reference sequence).

The chain has TRBV28 and TRBJ1-1; unclear D gene. V was pared by 2 bases and J by 2 bases, with 9 bases between. CDR3 length: 14 amino acids. Germline lookup yields CDR1 MDHEN and CDR2 SYDVKM. CDR3 DNA: TGTGCCAGCAGTTTAATTCGGGGTAACACTGAAGCTTTCTTT. It codes for CASSLIRGNTEAFF.

This clone was counted only a few times. V usage is TRBV29-1 and J usage is TRBJ1-4, with D perhaps matching TRBD1 (5 bases). Germline values: CDR1 SQVTM, CDR2 ANQGSEA. The CDR3 is 14 amino acids. V lost 3 bases to trimming and J lost 0 bases, with 8 bases between them. The CDR3 nucleotides are TGCAGCGTTGAGGAGGGGACAACTAATGAAAAACTGTTTTTT. This translates into CSVEEGTTNEKLFF.

The rearrangement uses TRBV5-1 and TRBJ1-2; D unclear. Germline V gives CDR1 SGHRS, CDR2 YFSETQ. The CDR3 runs to 12 residues. V dropped 7 bases and J dropped 1 base, with 8 bases sitting between them. In DNA, the CDR3 is TGCGCCAGCCACGGAGATAACTATGGCTACACCTTC. Its protein is CASHGDNYGYTF.

The chain joins TRBV5-1 to TRBJ2-7; 14 bases match TRBD2. The V and J ends lost 4 bases and 4 bases, in that order; junction bases with no gene match: 4. Germline V lookup: CDR1 SGHRS, CDR2 YFSETQ. The CDR3 loop spans 15 amino acids. The CDR3 region has the DNA TGCGCCAGCAGCGACGGGACTAGCGGGAGTTACGAGCAGTACTTC. Its protein product is CASSDGTSGSYEQYF.

This clone came up a few times. The CDR3 is CASSLGGGSTDTQYF. CDR3 DNA: TGTGCCAGCAGCCTAGGGGGCGGAAGCACAGATACGCAGTATTTT. V is TRBV11-3 and J is TRBJ2-3, with 7 bases aligning to TRBD1. The CDR3 is 15 residues long. Germline V gene data show CDR1 as SGHNT and CDR2 as YENEEA. Trimming took 5 bases from V and 0 from J; bases not matched to a gene: 5.

The gene calls are TRBV5-1 and TRBJ2-4, with 9 bases identical to TRBD1. Germline lookup yields CDR1 SGHRS and CDR2 YFSETQ. The CDR3 has 16 residues. Unmatched junction bases numbered 6, after V lost 0 bases and J lost 5 bases. CDR3: CASSLDSGTGQNIQYF. CDR3 bases: TGCGCCAGCAGCTTGGACTCCGGGACAGGGCAAAACATTCAGTACTTC. The full variable domain, completed using reference TRBV5-1 and TRBJ2-4, is KAGVTQTPRYLIKTRGQQVTLSCSPISGHRSVSWYQQTPGQGLQFLFEYFSETQRNKGNFPGRFSGRQFSNSRSEMNVSTLELGDSALYLCASSLDSGTGQNIQYFGAGTRLSVL.

The rearrangement links TRBV5-1 to TRBJ2-7; D remains unclear. The CDR3 extends over 14 amino acids. Germline CDR1 reads SGHRS; CDR2 reads YFSETQ. The germline V and J ends were trimmed by 0 bases and 3 bases, with 10 bases remaining between them. The CDR3 DNA sequence: TGCGCCAGCAGCTTGGATTGGGGAATCTACGAGCAGTACTTC. As protein: CASSLDWGIYEQYF. Together with reference TRBV5-1 and TRBJ2-7, the CDR3 gives the full variable domain: KAGVTQTPRYLIKTRGQQVTLSCSPISGHRSVSWYQQTPGQGLQFLFEYFSETQRNKGNFPGRFSGRQFSNSRSEMNVSTLELGDSALYLCASSLDWGIYEQYFGPGTRLTVT.

The chain is built from TRBV9 and TRBJ2-1, with no clear D. The CDR3 extends over 15 amino acids. Germline assignment: CDR1 SGDLS and CDR2 YYNGEE. The V and J ends lost 0 bases and 5 bases respectively, with 12 bases between them. The CDR3 loop is CASSVGSFNDNEQFF. DNA of the CDR3: TGTGCCAGCAGCGTAGGCAGCTTCAATGACAATGAGCAGTTCTTC. Combining the CDR3 with reference TRBV9 and TRBJ2-1 gives the whole variable domain DSGVTQTPKHLITATGQRVTLRCSPRSGDLSVYWYQQSLDQGLQFLIQYYNGEERAKGNILERFSAQQFPDLHSELNLSSLELGDSALYFCASSVGSFNDNEQFFGPGTRLTVL.

This clone was picked up a small number of times. V and J are TRBV27 and TRBJ2-7; D is ambiguous. V was cut by 8 bases and J by 0 bases, with 11 bases left in between. CDR3 length: 13 residues. The V gene's germline CDR1 is MNHEY and CDR2 SMNVEV (reference sequence). The CDR3 region has the DNA TGTGCCAGCGCCACGGTTGGCTCCTACGAGCAGTACTTC. Protein sequence: CASATVGSYEQYF.

This clone appeared once. The chain combines TRBV30 with TRBJ1-4, with D possibly TRBD1 on 5 matching bases. This CDR3 is built from 14 residues. Germline-derived CDR1 and CDR2 are GTSNPN and SVGIG (reference sequence). V lost 1 base, J lost 5 bases, and 11 bases lay in between. The CDR3 DNA reads TGTGCCTGGAGTGGCCTCGGGGGAAATGAAAAACTGTTTTTT. Translating gives CAWSGLGGNEKLFF.

The chain has TRBV4-1 and TRBJ2-7, with D unresolved. The V end was cut by 0 bases, the J end by 4 bases, with 16 bases between. The CDR3 spans 16 residues. The V gene's germline CDR1 is MGHRA and CDR2 YSYEKL. This chain's CDR3 is CASSQDFRGDGYEQYF. CDR3 DNA: TGCGCCAGCAGCCAAGATTTTCGCGGAGATGGGTACGAGCAGTACTTC.

CDR3 bases: TGTGCCATCAGTGGGGGGGGTCCGTCGTTTACCTACGAGCAGTACTTC. Protein sequence: CAISGGGPSFTYEQYF. The chain recombines TRBV10-3 with TRBJ2-7, with 7 positions matching TRBD2. The V and J ends lost 4 bases and 2 bases, in that order; junction bases with no gene match: 11. The germline CDR1 and CDR2 sequences are ENHRY and SYGVKD. The CDR3 contains 16 residues.

J is TRBJ2-6 and V is TRBV5-1; D unresolved. Germline CDR1 is SGHRS and CDR2 is YFSETQ. The CDR3 totals 16 residues. V was shortened by 0 bases and J by 1 base, with 8 bases between the two germline ends. In DNA, the CDR3 is TGCGCCAGCAGCTTGGCAGCTGGATCTGGGGCCAACGTCCTGACTTTC. This codes for CASSLAAGSGANVLTF.

The chain has TRBV7-2 and TRBJ2-5; possible D gene TRBD2, 6 bases. With 5 bases removed from V and 4 bases from J, the gap between germline ends came to 8 bases. Germline CDR1 and CDR2: SGHTA and FQGNSA. This CDR3 has 12 amino acids. In nucleotides, the CDR3 is TGTGCCAGCAGCGGGGGGTCAGAGACCCAGTACTTC. This codes for CASSGGSETQYF.

The chain joins TRBV29-1 to TRBJ2-7; 14 bases align to TRBD2. The junction had 8 bases not matched to a gene; V was cut back by 7 bases and J by 0 bases. This CDR3 spans 16 amino acids. Germline lookup yields CDR1 SQVTM and CDR2 ANQGSEA. The CDR3 loop is CSASGLAGVSSYEQYF. The CDR3 DNA reads as TGCAGCGCCTCGGGACTAGCGGGAGTGAGCTCCTACGAGCAGTACTTC.

This rearrangement joins TRBV4-1 to TRBJ2-7; no definite D call. V dropped 3 bases and J dropped 1 base, with 7 bases sitting between them. CDR1 is MGHRA and CDR2 is YSYEKL in the germline V gene. This CDR3 region has 13 residues. The CDR3 spells CASSQGISYEQYF. CDR3 coding DNA: TGCGCCAGCAGCCAGGGAATATCCTACGAGCAGTACTTC.

This clone occurred a few times. This chain uses TRBV29-1 with TRBJ1-5, with D uncertain. The V end lost 6 bases, the J end lost 3 bases, and 12 bases lay between the germline ends. This CDR3 region has 13 residues. The V gene's germline CDR1 is SQVTM and CDR2 ANQGSEA. CDR3 residues: CSVTWGSNQPQHF. The CDR3 DNA is TGCAGCGTGACTTGGGGATCCAATCAGCCCCAGCATTTT.